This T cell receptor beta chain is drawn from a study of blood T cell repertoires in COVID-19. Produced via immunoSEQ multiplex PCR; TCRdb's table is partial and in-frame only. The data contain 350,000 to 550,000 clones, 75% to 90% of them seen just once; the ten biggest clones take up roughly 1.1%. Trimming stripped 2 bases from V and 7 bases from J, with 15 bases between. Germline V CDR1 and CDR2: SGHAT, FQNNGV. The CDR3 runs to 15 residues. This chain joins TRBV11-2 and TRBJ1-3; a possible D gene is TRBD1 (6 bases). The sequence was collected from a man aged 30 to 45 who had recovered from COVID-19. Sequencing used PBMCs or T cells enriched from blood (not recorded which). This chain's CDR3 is CASSLRLQGRNTIYF. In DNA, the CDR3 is TGTGCCAGCAGCTTACGGTTGCAGGGGCGGAACACCATATATTTT.